This is a list of T cell receptor beta chains from one sample in a study of T cell repertoires in cytomegalovirus infection. No cognate antigen is known for these TCRs. In TCRdb, the reads were re-called with MiXCR into one record per CDR3 protein. The data contain 680,000 or so distinct CDR3 sequences, roughly 36% of them seen just once; the ten biggest clones take up 18%. The sample was cultured PBMCs, taken from culture after CMV antigen stimulation. These receptors were taken from a human donor in good health (CMV status not recorded). Some clones in this sample may be carry-over from other donors' samples. The CDR3 runs from the conserved cysteine through the conserved F or W. The D gene is left open where the match is weak. Where a row states a size, it is once, few, many or the class of an expanded clone; other rows omit it.

CDR3aa: CASSSGLAGVHEQYF; CDR3nt: TGTGCCAGCAGCTCCGGACTAGCGGGAGTCCACGAGCAGTACTTC; d_gene: TRBD2; abundance: -; v_gene: TRBV7-2; j_gene: TRBJ2-7
CDR3aa: CASSIQGGYTF; CDR3nt: TGTGCCAGTAGTATTCAGGGTGGCTACACCTTC; d_gene: -; abundance: -; v_gene: TRBV19; j_gene: TRBJ1-2
CDR3aa: CASSSGDSRPQHF; CDR3nt: TGTGCCAGCAGTTCCGGGGACAGTAGGCCCCAGCATTTT; d_gene: TRBD1; abundance: -; v_gene: TRBV12-3/TRBV12-4; j_gene: TRBJ1-5
CDR3aa: CASYRQAYGYTF; CDR3nt: TGTGCCAGCTACAGACAGGCGTATGGCTACACCTTC; d_gene: -; abundance: -; v_gene: TRBV12-3/TRBV12-4; j_gene: TRBJ1-2
CDR3aa: CASSHPRGESTEAFF; CDR3nt: TGTGCCAGCAGCCACCCCCGGGGGGAGTCAACTGAAGCTTTCTTT; d_gene: -; abundance: few; v_gene: TRBV11-2; j_gene: TRBJ1-1
CDR3aa: CASSQPGLAHEQYF; CDR3nt: TGTGCCAGCAGTCAACCGGGACTAGCCCACGAGCAGTACTTC; d_gene: TRBD2; abundance: -; v_gene: TRBV7-9; j_gene: TRBJ2-7
CDR3aa: CASSLKWSFGQPVNQPQHF; CDR3nt: TGCGCCAGCAGCCTCAAGTGGTCTTTCGGACAGCCGGTGAATCAGCCCCAGCATTTT; d_gene: -; abundance: -; v_gene: TRBV4-1; j_gene: TRBJ1-5
CDR3aa: CASTRRVEKLFF; CDR3nt: TGTGCCAGCACTCGGCGGGTTGAAAAACTGTTTTTT; d_gene: -; abundance: -; v_gene: TRBV7-9; j_gene: TRBJ1-4
CDR3aa: CASSRLAGGYNEQFF; CDR3nt: TGTGCCAGCAGCCGTCTAGCGGGAGGCTACAATGAGCAGTTCTTC; d_gene: TRBD2; abundance: many; v_gene: TRBV6-2/TRBV6-3; j_gene: TRBJ2-1
CDR3aa: CAISESEGSTSEQYF; CDR3nt: TGTGCCATCAGTGAGTCAGAGGGTTCTACGAGCGAGCAGTACTTC; d_gene: -; abundance: -; v_gene: TRBV10-3; j_gene: TRBJ2-7
CDR3aa: CASSFRSGGAHRTDTQYF; CDR3nt: TGTGCCAGCAGCTTTAGGAGCGGGGGGGCTCATCGTACAGATACGCAGTATTTT; d_gene: TRBD2; abundance: -; v_gene: TRBV11-2; j_gene: TRBJ2-3
CDR3aa: CSATGLAYEQYF; CDR3nt: TGCAGTGCAACGGGACTAGCCTACGAGCAGTACTTC; d_gene: TRBD2; abundance: -; v_gene: TRBV20-1; j_gene: TRBJ2-7
CDR3aa: CASSPHGSSSYNEQFF; CDR3nt: TGCGCCAGCAGCCCCCACGGGTCTAGCTCCTACAATGAGCAGTTCTTC; d_gene: -; abundance: -; v_gene: TRBV4-1; j_gene: TRBJ2-1
CDR3aa: CASSTFGPRRLGGYTF; CDR3nt: TGTGCCAGCAGCACCTTCGGTCCCCGTCGGTTGGGAGGCTACACCTTC; d_gene: -; abundance: few; v_gene: TRBV7-9; j_gene: TRBJ1-2
CDR3aa: CAIKLAGGTTDTQYF; CDR3nt: TGTGCCATCAAACTAGCGGGGGGGACTACAGATACGCAGTATTTT; d_gene: TRBD2; abundance: -; v_gene: TRBV10-3; j_gene: TRBJ2-3
CDR3aa: CASSPGGASGRTDTQYF; CDR3nt: TGTGCCAGCAGCCCGGGGGGGGCTAGCGGGAGGACAGATACGCAGTATTTT; d_gene: TRBD2; abundance: few; v_gene: TRBV11-3; j_gene: TRBJ2-3
CDR3aa: CASSRGTGSFPGNTIYF; CDR3nt: TGTGCCAGCAGCCGCGGGACAGGGTCTTTTCCTGGAAACACCATATATTTT; d_gene: TRBD1; abundance: few; v_gene: TRBV11-2; j_gene: TRBJ1-3
CDR3aa: CASSLGADRGTDTQYF; CDR3nt: TGTGCCAGCAGCTTAGGTGCGGACAGGGGAACAGATACGCAGTATTTT; d_gene: TRBD1; abundance: -; v_gene: TRBV11-2; j_gene: TRBJ2-3
CDR3aa: CASRLQTGETQYF; CDR3nt: TGTGCCAGCCGGCTCCAGACGGGGGAGACCCAGTACTTC; d_gene: -; abundance: -; v_gene: TRBV7-9; j_gene: TRBJ2-5
CDR3aa: CASSHSGVYSSTDTQYF; CDR3nt: TGTGCCAGCAGCCACAGCGGGGTGTATTCTAGCACAGATACGCAGTATTTT; d_gene: TRBD2; abundance: -; v_gene: TRBV5-6; j_gene: TRBJ2-3
CDR3aa: CASSQIGSSYEQYF; CDR3nt: TGCGCCAGCAGCCAAATCGGTTCCTCCTACGAGCAGTACTTC; d_gene: -; abundance: -; v_gene: TRBV4-1; j_gene: TRBJ2-7
CDR3aa: CASIGGGDNIQYF; CDR3nt: TGTGCCAGCATCGGCGGGGGAGATAACATTCAGTACTTC; d_gene: TRBD2; abundance: -; v_gene: TRBV6-6; j_gene: TRBJ2-4
CDR3aa: CASSEIQETQYF; CDR3nt: TGTGCCAGCAGTGAGATCCAAGAGACCCAGTACTTC; d_gene: -; abundance: -; v_gene: TRBV2; j_gene: TRBJ2-5
CDR3aa: CASRPDSTDTQYF; CDR3nt: TGCGCCAGCAGACCGGACAGCACAGATACGCAGTATTTT; d_gene: -; abundance: -; v_gene: TRBV5-1; j_gene: TRBJ2-3
CDR3aa: CASSLPGTSGEQFF; CDR3nt: TGTGCCAGCAGCTTACCCGGGACTAGCGGCGAGCAGTTCTTC; d_gene: TRBD2; abundance: few; v_gene: TRBV7-9; j_gene: TRBJ2-1
CDR3aa: CASSYGGAPETQYF; CDR3nt: TGTGCCAGCAGTTACGGGGGGGCGCCGGAGACCCAGTACTTC; d_gene: -; abundance: few; v_gene: TRBV6-2/TRBV6-3; j_gene: TRBJ2-5
CDR3aa: CSAFRPGGFLSEEKLFF; CDR3nt: TGCAGTGCATTCCGACCAGGGGGATTTTTAAGCGAGGAAAAACTGTTTTTT; d_gene: TRBD1; abundance: few; v_gene: TRBV20-1; j_gene: TRBJ1-4